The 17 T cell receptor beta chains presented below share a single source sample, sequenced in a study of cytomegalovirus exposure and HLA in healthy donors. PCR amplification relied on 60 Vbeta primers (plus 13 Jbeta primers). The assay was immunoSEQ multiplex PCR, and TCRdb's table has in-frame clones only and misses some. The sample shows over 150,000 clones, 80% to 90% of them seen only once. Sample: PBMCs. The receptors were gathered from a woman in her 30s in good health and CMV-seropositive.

The chain's CDR3 is CASSSEGGIYNEQFF. In DNA form, the CDR3 reads TGTGCCAGCAGCTCCGAGGGGGGGATTTACAATGAGCAGTTCTTC. J is TRBJ2-1 and V is TRBV9; D perhaps matches TRBD2 (7 bases). V gave up 4 bases and J gave up 4 bases, with 15 bases separating them. This CDR3 has 15 residues. The V gene's germline CDR1 is SGDLS and CDR2 YYNGEE. The variable domain in full, completed from reference TRBV9 and TRBJ2-1, reads DSGVTQTPKHLITATGQRVTLRCSPRSGDLSVYWYQQSLDQGLQFLIQYYNGEERAKGNILERFSAQQFPDLHSELNLSSLELGDSALYFCASSSEGGIYNEQFFGPGTRLTVL.

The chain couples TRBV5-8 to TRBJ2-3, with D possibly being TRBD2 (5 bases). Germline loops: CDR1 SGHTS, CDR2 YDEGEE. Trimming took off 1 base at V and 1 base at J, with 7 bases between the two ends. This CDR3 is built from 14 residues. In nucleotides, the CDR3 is TGTGCCAGCAGCTTGATGCGGGGCACAGATACGCAGTATTTT. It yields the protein CASSLMRGTDTQYF.

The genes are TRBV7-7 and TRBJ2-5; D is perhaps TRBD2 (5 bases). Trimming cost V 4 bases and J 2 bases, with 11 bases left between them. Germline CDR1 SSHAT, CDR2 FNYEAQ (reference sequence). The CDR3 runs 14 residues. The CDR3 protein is CASSSDPGQETQYF. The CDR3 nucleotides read TGTGCCAGCAGCTCAGACCCGGGGCAAGAGACCCAGTACTTC.

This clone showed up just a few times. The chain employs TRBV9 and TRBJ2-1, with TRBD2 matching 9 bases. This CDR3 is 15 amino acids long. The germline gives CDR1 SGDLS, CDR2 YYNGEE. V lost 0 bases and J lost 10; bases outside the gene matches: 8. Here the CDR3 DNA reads TGTGCCAGCAGCGTAGGGGCGGGGGGGCATCGGGAGCAGTTCTTC. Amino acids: CASSVGAGGHREQFF.

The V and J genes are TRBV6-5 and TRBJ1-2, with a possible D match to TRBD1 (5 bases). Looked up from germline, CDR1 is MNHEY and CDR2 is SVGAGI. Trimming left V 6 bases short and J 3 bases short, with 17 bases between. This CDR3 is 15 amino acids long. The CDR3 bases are TGTGCCAGCAGCCCCAGGCCAAAGGGGTACTATGGCTACACCTTC. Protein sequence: CASSPRPKGYYGYTF.

The CDR3 nucleotides read TGTGCCTGGAGTGTAAGTGACAGGGTAGTAACTGAAGCTTTCTTT. Translating it yields CAWSVSDRVVTEAFF. This sequence joins TRBV30 and TRBJ1-1; 7 nucleotides align to TRBD1. This CDR3 has 15 amino acids. Germline trimming cut 0 bases from V and 5 bases from J; bases unmatched to any gene: 9. CDR1 is GTSNPN, CDR2 SVGIG, per germline (reference sequence). The full variable domain, its missing parts supplied by reference TRBV30 and TRBJ1-1, is SQTIHQWPATLVQPVGSPLSLECTVEGTSNPNLYWYRQAAGRGLQLLFYSVGIGQISSEVPQNLSASRPQDRQFILSSKKLLLSDSGFYLCAWSVSDRVVTEAFFGQGTRLTVV.

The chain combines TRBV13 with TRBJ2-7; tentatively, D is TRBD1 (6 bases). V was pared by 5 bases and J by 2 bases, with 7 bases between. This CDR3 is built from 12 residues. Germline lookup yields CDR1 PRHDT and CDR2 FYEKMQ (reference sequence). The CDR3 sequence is CASSDRTYEQYF. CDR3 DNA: TGTGCCAGCAGCGACAGGACCTACGAGCAGTACTTC.

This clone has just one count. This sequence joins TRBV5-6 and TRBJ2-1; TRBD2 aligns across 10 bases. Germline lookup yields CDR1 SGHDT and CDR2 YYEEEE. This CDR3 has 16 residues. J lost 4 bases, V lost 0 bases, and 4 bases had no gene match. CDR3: CASSLGLAGLYNEQFF. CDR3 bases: TGTGCCAGCAGCTTGGGACTAGCGGGCTTATACAATGAGCAGTTCTTC.

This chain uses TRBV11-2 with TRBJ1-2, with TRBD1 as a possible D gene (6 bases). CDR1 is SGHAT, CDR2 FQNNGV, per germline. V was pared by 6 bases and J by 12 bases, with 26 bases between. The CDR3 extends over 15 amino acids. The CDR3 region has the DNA TGTGCCAGCAGTCGAAAAATGCCCGGACAGTTTGGGGACACCTTC. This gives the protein CASSRKMPGQFGDTF.

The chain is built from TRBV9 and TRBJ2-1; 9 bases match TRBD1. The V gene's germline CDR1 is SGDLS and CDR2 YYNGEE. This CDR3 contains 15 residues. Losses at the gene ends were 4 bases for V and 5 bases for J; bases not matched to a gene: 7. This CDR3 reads CASSLTGGFHNEQFF. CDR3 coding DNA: TGTGCCAGCAGCCTGACAGGGGGATTCCACAATGAGCAGTTCTTC.

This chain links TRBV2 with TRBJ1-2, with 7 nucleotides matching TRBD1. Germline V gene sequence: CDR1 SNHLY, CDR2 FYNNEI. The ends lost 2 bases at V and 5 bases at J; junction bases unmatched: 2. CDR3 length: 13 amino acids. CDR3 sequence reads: CASSEQTGYGYTF. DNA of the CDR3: TGTGCCAGCAGTGAACAGACAGGGTATGGCTACACCTTC.

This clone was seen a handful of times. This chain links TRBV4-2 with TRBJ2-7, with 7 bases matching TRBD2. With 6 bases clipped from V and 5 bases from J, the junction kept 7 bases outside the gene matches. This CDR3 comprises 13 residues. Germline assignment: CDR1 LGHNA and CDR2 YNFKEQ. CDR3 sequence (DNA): TGTGCCAGCAGTAAACCCCGGGGGGACGAGCAGTACTTC. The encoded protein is CASSKPRGDEQYF.

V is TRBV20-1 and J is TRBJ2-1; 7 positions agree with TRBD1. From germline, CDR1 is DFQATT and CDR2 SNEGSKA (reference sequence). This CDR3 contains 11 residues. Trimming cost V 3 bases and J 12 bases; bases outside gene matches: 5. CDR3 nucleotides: TGCAGTGCTAGTCCTGACAGGGTGCAGTTCTTC. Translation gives CSASPDRVQFF.

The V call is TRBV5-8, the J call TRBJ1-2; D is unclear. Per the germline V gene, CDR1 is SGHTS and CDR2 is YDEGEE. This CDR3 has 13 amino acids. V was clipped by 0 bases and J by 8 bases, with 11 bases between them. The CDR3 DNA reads TGTGCCAGCAGCTTGGGCCCTGTACGGGGCTACACCTTC. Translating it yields CASSLGPVRGYTF.

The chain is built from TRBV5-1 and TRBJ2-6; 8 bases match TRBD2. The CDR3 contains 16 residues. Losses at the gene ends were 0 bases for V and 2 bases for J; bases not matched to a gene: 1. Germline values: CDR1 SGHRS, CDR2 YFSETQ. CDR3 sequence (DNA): TGCGCCAGCAGCTTGGCGGGGGGGCCTGGGGCCAACGTCCTGACTTTC. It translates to CASSLAGGPGANVLTF.

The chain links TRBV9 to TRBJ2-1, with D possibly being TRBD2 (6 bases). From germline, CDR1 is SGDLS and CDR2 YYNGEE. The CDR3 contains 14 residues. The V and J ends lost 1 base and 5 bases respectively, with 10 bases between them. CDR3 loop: CASSVLASDNEQFF. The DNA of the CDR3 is TGTGCCAGCAGCGTACTAGCGTCGGACAATGAGCAGTTCTTC.

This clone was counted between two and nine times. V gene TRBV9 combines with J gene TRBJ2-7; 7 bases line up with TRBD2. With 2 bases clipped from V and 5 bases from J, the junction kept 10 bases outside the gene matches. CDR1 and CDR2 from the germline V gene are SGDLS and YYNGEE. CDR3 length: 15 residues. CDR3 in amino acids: CASSVGGGASNEQYF. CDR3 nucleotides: TGTGCCAGCAGCGTCGGCGGGGGAGCCTCAAACGAGCAGTACTTC.